Each of the 3 T cell receptor beta chains below was sequenced from the same sample in a study of tumor-infiltrating lymphocytes in primary liver carcinoma (TCRdb year 2017). Without any cell sorting, total RNA and DNA were co-extracted from about 20-30 mg of bulk tissue using the AllPrep DNA/RNA mini kit. The run used an Illumina HiSeq 2500. TCRbeta-specific cDNA was reverse-transcribed from approximately 500 ng total RNA using a constant-region primer and ProtoScript II reverse transcriptase. TCRbeta libraries were built with three nested multiplex PCR rounds, a slightly modified ARM-PCR procedure. Each of the first two PCR rounds ran for around 9 cycles and used multiplex TRBV1-TRBV30 forward primers together with a Cbeta reverse primer. TCRdb itself trimmed the public reads at Q25 with fastp, ran MiXCR and retained productive beta chains. Records with the same CDR3 protein are collapsed into one entry carrying the most frequent genes and DNA. This sample gives 55,000 to 65,000 distinct CDR3 sequences in total; 65% to 80% of them show up just once. The ten largest clonotypes hold approximately 50% of the sample.

Sequencing used liver tumor tissue from sampling region 2. This specimen's cell subset or site label, interpreted: tumor region T2, inferior pole. The receptors were gathered from a man in his forties with primary liver carcinoma and hepatitis B virus infection.

A note on this clonotype: Germline is not matched at one junction end, which may reflect a read error. The chain uses TRBV11-1 and TRBJ2-5; 8 bases map to TRBD2. The germline gives CDR1 SGHAT, CDR2 FQDESV (reference sequence). This CDR3 contains 15 residues. CDR3 in amino acids: CTSSFFSGTSETQYF. The CDR3 bases are TGTACCAGCAGCTTCTTCTCCGGGACTAGTGAGACCCAGTACTTC.

The V gene is TRBV18, the J gene TRBJ2-1; D is uncertain. The V end lost 0 bases, the J end lost 2 bases, and 11 bases lay between the germline ends. CDR3 size: 16 residues. CDR1 and CDR2 from the germline V gene are KGHSH and LQKENI. The CDR3 here is CASSPPNGLTYNEQFF. For the CDR3, the DNA is TGTGCCAGCTCACCACCGAACGGGCTAACCTACAATGAGCAGTTCTTC.

As to this clonotype: The missing conserved phenylalanine or tryptophan at the end of this CDR3 makes a read error likely. The chain combines TRBV12-3 or TRBV12-4 with TRBJ2-4, with no clear D. This CDR3 spans 12 amino acids. The V end lost 3 bases, the J end lost 5 bases, and 5 bases lay between the germline ends. CDR3 in DNA: TGTGCCAGCAGTTTGTACCAAAACATTCAGTACTCC. This translates into CASSLYQNIQYS.